The rows below give T cell receptor beta chains drawn from one sample of a study of T cells in Graves' hyperthyroidism and ophthalmopathy. TCRdb itself ran the multiplex PCR reads through MiXCR, one entry per CDR3 protein. The sample carries around 380,000 distinct CDR3 sequences, roughly 13% recorded once. The source material was blood. The origin of the receptors is a man aged 30-40 years with Graves' hyperthyroidism that later progressed to Graves' ophthalmopathy. Both conserved end residues are part of each CDR3. The D gene is left open where the match is weak. Size values are once, few and many counts, or a class for expanded clones, and some rows have none.

D gene,V gene,J gene,clone size,CDR3 DNA,CDR3 protein
TRBD2,TRBV20-1,TRBJ2-5,-,TGCAGTGTCGAGCGGGGGGCTCGGGAGACCCAGTACTTC,CSVERGARETQYF
-,TRBV12-3/TRBV12-4,TRBJ1-5,-,TGTGCCACCTCAAACACTAATCAGCCCCAGCATTTT,CATSNTNQPQHF
-,TRBV13,TRBJ2-7,few,TGTGCCAGCTTCCAAGGCGGGACACGTTCCTACGAGCAGTACTTC,CASFQGGTRSYEQYF
-,TRBV11-2,TRBJ2-7,many,TGTGCCAGCAGCTTAGGGGCGGGCCGCTCCTACGAGCAGTACTTC,CASSLGAGRSYEQYF
-,TRBV29-1,TRBJ2-3,-,TGCAGCGTTGAATTACCGTGGACAGACGTTAGCACAGATACGCAGTATTTT,CSVELPWTDVSTDTQYF
TRBD2,TRBV20-1,TRBJ2-3,many,TGCAGTGAGCGGGACGGGAGCACAGATACGCAGTATTTT,CSERDGSTDTQYF
TRBD2,TRBV2,TRBJ2-3,-,TGTGCCAGCAGTGAAGATGTAGCGGGGAAAACAGATACGCAGTATTTT,CASSEDVAGKTDTQYF
-,TRBV12-3/TRBV12-4,TRBJ1-1,few,TGTGCCAGCAGTTTTCATATTTTGAACACTGGAGCTTTCTTT,CASSFHILNTGAFF
-,TRBV28,TRBJ2-2,many,TGTGCCAGCGGGGGGGCGACCGGGGAGCTGTTTTTT,CASGGATGELFF
-,TRBV18,TRBJ2-7,many,TGTGCCAGCTCACCATGGGCGGGGCTTCTCTACGAGCAGTACTTC,CASSPWAGLLYEQYF
TRBD1,TRBV12-3/TRBV12-4,TRBJ1-5,many,TGTGCCAGCAGTTTCAAGGGGGCTCAGCCCCAGCATTTT,CASSFKGAQPQHF
TRBD1,TRBV11-2,TRBJ1-2,-,TGCGCCAGCAGCCCCACAGGGGTGTTTGGCTACACCTTC,CASSPTGVFGYTF
TRBD2,TRBV5-6,TRBJ2-1,many,TGTGCCAGCAGCACCCCTAGCGGGGGGTCACGCTCCTACAATGAGCAGTTCTTC,CASSTPSGGSRSYNEQFF
TRBD2,TRBV9,TRBJ2-1,-,TGTGCCAGCACCCTAGCGGGGATAGGGAATGAGCAGTTCTTC,CASTLAGIGNEQFF
TRBD1,TRBV27,TRBJ1-6,few,TGTGCCAGCTCGTTCACAGGGGCCCCTAATTCACCCCTCCACTTT,CASSFTGAPNSPLHF
-,TRBV2,TRBJ1-5,many,TGTGCCAGCAGAACACAGGGAGGTAACGTTCAGCCCCAGCATTTT,CASRTQGGNVQPQHF
-,TRBV11-2,TRBJ2-7,-,TGTGCCAGCAGCTTAGAAGGGTGGGGGGGCAGTCACGAGCAGTACTTC,CASSLEGWGGSHEQYF
-,TRBV20-1,TRBJ1-2,many,TGCAGTGCTAGAAGCGGGAGCTATGGCTACACCTTC,CSARSGSYGYTF
-,TRBV6-1,TRBJ2-1,-,TGTGCCAGCAGTTCGGACAGCAACAATGAGCAGTTCTTC,CASSSDSNNEQFF
TRBD2,TRBV6-1,TRBJ2-3,many,TGTGCCAGCGGAGTAGCGGGGGAGAGAGATACGCAGTATTTT,CASGVAGERDTQYF
-,TRBV11-2,TRBJ2-3,many,TGTGCCAGCAGCGCACGCCGTCGGGATACGCAGTATTTT,CASSARRRDTQYF
TRBD1,TRBV5-1,TRBJ2-3,many,TGCGCCAGCGCAGGGGGCCGGGCAGATACGCAGTATTTT,CASAGGRADTQYF
-,TRBV3-1,TRBJ2-3,few,TGTGCCAGCAGCCAAAACGCCCTAAAGCGGACCTACACAGATACGCAGTATTTT,CASSQNALKRTYTDTQYF
-,TRBV18,TRBJ1-5,few,TGTGCCAGCTCACCAGCCCAGGGTGATCAGCCCCAGCATTTT,CASSPAQGDQPQHF
TRBD1,TRBV2,TRBJ1-5,many,TGTGCCAGCAGGGAGACAGGGAGCAATCAGCCCCAGCATTTT,CASRETGSNQPQHF
TRBD1,TRBV2,TRBJ1-4,many,TGTGCCAGCAGTTTGACAGGGACAGATGAAAAACTGTTTTTT,CASSLTGTDEKLFF
-,TRBV6-6,TRBJ2-2,many,TGTGCCAGCAGTTACTCGCCCAACACCGGGGAGCTGTTTTTT,CASSYSPNTGELFF
-,TRBV28,TRBJ1-2,many,TGTGCCAGCAGTTCACCCGGACTCTATGGCTACACCTTC,CASSSPGLYGYTF
TRBD1,TRBV28,TRBJ2-5,many,TGTGCCAGCAGGCAAACAGGGGGCGAGGAGACCCAGTACTTC,CASRQTGGEETQYF
-,TRBV24-1,TRBJ2-2,few,TGTGCCACCTCCCCCCGAGACCCAAACACCCGGGAGCTGTTTTTT,CATSPRDPNTRELFF
-,TRBV20-1,TRBJ1-6,many,TGCAGTGCCCGGGGGCGGAATTCACCCCTCCACTTT,CSARGRNSPLHF
TRBD1,TRBV7-9,TRBJ1-2,many,TGTGCCAGCAGTAGGGGACAGGGTGAGGGCTACACCTTC,CASSRGQGEGYTF
TRBD1,TRBV20-1,TRBJ1-1,few,TGCAGTGCCCGCCGACAGGGGGGCACTGAAGCTTTCTTT,CSARRQGGTEAFF
TRBD1,TRBV10-3,TRBJ1-5,many,TGTGCCTCGAGGACAGGGACCAATCAGCCCCAGCATTTT,CASRTGTNQPQHF
TRBD2,TRBV29-1,TRBJ2-1,-,TGCAGCAAGACTAGCGGGGGGGGTGAGCAGTTCTTC,CSKTSGGGEQFF
TRBD1,TRBV4-1,TRBJ2-2,-,TGCGCCAGCAGCCGGATACAGGGGGCGCACACCGGGGAGCTGTTTTTT,CASSRIQGAHTGELFF
-,TRBV7-6,TRBJ1-1,-,TGTGCCAGCAGCTGGTTGGGGGGGAGTAGGACTGAAGCTTTCTTT,CASSWLGGSRTEAFF
TRBD2,TRBV20-1,TRBJ2-1,-,TGCAGTGCTAGAGCGGCTAGCGGGGGCCCCAGGTGGAACAATGAGCAGTTCTTC,CSARAASGGPRWNNEQFF
-,TRBV20-1,TRBJ2-1,few,TGCAGTGGGCTGGGCGGGGCTAGCTCCTACAATGAGCAGTTCTTC,CSGLGGASSYNEQFF
-,TRBV18,TRBJ1-4,-,TGTGCCAGCTCACCTTTACAGACTAATGAAAAACTGTTTTTT,CASSPLQTNEKLFF
-,TRBV9,TRBJ2-1,few,TGTGCCAGCAGCGACCCCAAGGAGGGGGGGCCAAATGAGCAGTTCTTC,CASSDPKEGGPNEQFF
-,TRBV10-3,TRBJ1-1,-,TGTACCATCAGTGAGTCGTGGGGACGGAAGATCATGAACACTGAAGCTTTCTTT,CTISESWGRKIMNTEAFF
TRBD1,TRBV5-5,TRBJ1-2,few,TGTGCCAGCAGCTTGGGGACAGGGCGCATCTATGGCTACACCTTC,CASSLGTGRIYGYTF
-,TRBV11-2,TRBJ2-7,many,TGTGCCAGCAGCTCGGGCCCCTCCTACGAGCAGTACTTC,CASSSGPSYEQYF
-,TRBV28,TRBJ1-6,-,TGTGCCAGCAGTTTACAGGGTATCAATAATTCACCCCTCCACTTT,CASSLQGINNSPLHF
-,TRBV2,TRBJ2-5,many,TGTGCCAGCAGTTACGGGGCGGTGGAGACCCAGTACTTC,CASSYGAVETQYF
-,TRBV20-1,TRBJ1-4,-,TGCAGTGCCCAGATCCCACAGACTACAACTAATGAAAAACTGTTTTTT,CSAQIPQTTTNEKLFF
-,TRBV6-1,TRBJ1-2,many,TGTGCCAGCAAGGAAGTCACCGGACAAAACTATGGCTACACCTTC,CASKEVTGQNYGYTF
-,TRBV20-1,TRBJ2-7,many,TGCAGTGCTAGGGAAGGGAGGACAGTTGCCTACGAGCAGTACTTC,CSAREGRTVAYEQYF
-,TRBV20-1,TRBJ2-4,few,TGCAGTGCTAGCCCCATGGCGGGTCTAGCCAAAAACATTCAGTACTTC,CSASPMAGLAKNIQYF
TRBD1,TRBV2,TRBJ2-2,many,TGTGCCAGCAGTTCCCGGGACAGGGTGCGGTGGACGAACACCGGGGAGCTGTTTTTT,CASSSRDRVRWTNTGELFF
-,TRBV6-1,TRBJ1-4,many,TGTGCCAGCGGGGTAGAGGGGGCAACTAATGAAAAACTGTTTTTT,CASGVEGATNEKLFF
-,TRBV5-1,TRBJ2-7,-,TGCGCCAGCAGCTTGGGCCCCTCTAGCTCCTACGAGCAGTACTTC,CASSLGPSSSYEQYF